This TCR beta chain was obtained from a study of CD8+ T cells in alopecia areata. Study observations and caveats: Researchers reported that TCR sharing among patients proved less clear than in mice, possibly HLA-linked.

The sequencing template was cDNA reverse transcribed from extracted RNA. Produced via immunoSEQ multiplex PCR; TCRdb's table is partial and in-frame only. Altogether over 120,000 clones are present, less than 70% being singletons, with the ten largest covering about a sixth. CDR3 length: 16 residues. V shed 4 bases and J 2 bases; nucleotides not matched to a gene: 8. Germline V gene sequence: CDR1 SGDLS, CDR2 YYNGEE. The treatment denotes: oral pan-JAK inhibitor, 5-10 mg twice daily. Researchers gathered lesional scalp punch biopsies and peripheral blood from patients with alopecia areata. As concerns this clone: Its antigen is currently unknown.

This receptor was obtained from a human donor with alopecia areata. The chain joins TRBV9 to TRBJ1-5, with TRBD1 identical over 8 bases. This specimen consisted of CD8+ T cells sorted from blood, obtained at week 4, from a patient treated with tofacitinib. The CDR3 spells CASSPGQGGGNQPQHF. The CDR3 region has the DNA TGTGCCAGCAGCCCAGGACAGGGAGGAGGCAATCAGCCCCAGCATTTT.